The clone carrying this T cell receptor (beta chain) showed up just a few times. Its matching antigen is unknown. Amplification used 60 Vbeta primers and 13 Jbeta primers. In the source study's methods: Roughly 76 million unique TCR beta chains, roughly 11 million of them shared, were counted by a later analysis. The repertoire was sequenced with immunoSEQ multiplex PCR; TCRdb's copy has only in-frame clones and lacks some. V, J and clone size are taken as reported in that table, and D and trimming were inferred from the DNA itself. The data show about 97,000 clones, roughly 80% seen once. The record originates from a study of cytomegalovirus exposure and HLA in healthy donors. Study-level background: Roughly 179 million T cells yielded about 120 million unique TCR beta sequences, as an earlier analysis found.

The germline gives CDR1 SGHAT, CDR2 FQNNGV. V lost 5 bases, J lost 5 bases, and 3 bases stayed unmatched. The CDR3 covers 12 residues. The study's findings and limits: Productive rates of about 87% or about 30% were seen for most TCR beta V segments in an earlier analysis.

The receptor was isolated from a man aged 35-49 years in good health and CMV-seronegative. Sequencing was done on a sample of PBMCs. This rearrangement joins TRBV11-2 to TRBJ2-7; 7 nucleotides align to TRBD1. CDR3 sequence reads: CASSLTGNEQYF. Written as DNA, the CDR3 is TGTGCCAGCAGCCTGACAGGGAACGAGCAGTACTTC.